This paragraph covers one T cell receptor beta chain sequence. The antigen remains unidentified. Some clones are missing from TCRdb's copy, which holds only in-frame ones; the method was immunoSEQ multiplex PCR. The sample records roughly 19,000 clones, 75% to 90% being singletons. Methotrexate plus calcineurin inhibitor accompanied controls' myeloablative marrow transplants; sampling was 1 year later. This record comes from a study of T cells after posttransplantation cyclophosphamide. Regarding the study as a whole: Later blood repertoires were often dominated by clones from the donor CD8+ memory compartment.

The V end lost 0 bases, the J end lost 1 base, and 8 bases lay between the germline ends. The CDR3 loop spans 14 amino acids. Germline loops: CDR1 SGHRS, CDR2 YFSETQ. The chain employs TRBV5-1 and TRBJ2-7, with a possible D match to TRBD2 (5 bases). Specimen: PBMCs, collected roughly 49 weeks after allogeneic stem cell transplant with calcineurin inhibitor and methotrexate. The clonotype was recovered from a female patient between 25 and 45 years old who received an allogeneic stem cell transplant from an unrelated donor, was CMV-positive, and had acute and chronic GVHD. Some T cells may possibly be graft donor cells. The CDR3: CASSLDRGSYEQYV. CDR3 DNA: TGCGCCAGCAGCTTGGATCGGGGATCCTACGAGCAGTACGTC.